This passage covers 6 T cell receptor beta chains from one sample sequenced in a study of cytomegalovirus exposure and HLA in healthy donors. Vbeta (60) and Jbeta (13) primers were used in the PCR. The data were produced by immunoSEQ multiplex PCR, yet TCRdb's version contains in-frame clones alone and is incomplete. The sample records around 150,000 clones, nearly 80% being singletons. Input material: PBMCs. These receptors were taken from a woman aged 25 to 39 in good health and CMV-seronegative.

This chain links TRBV7-9 with TRBJ2-7; TRBD1 is a possible D gene (6 bases). This CDR3 comprises 18 residues. The V end was cut by 1 base, the J end by 0 bases, with 19 bases between. Per germline, CDR1 SEHNR and CDR2 FQNEAQ (reference sequence). This chain's CDR3 is CASSLVRSRDTHSYEQYF. The DNA of the CDR3 is TGTGCCAGCAGCTTAGTTCGTTCCCGGGACACCCACTCCTACGAGCAGTACTTC.

The table lists this clone with a few counts. The CDR3 DNA follows: TGTGCCAGCAGCTTAGCCCCCCTAAGTAGCGGGGGGGATCAAGAGACCCAGTACTTC. This codes for CASSLAPLSSGGDQETQYF. V usage is TRBV7-2 and J usage is TRBJ2-5; 11 nucleotides match TRBD2. Germline trimming cut 0 bases from V and 2 bases from J; bases unmatched to any gene: 11. Germline V gives CDR1 SGHTA, CDR2 FQGNSA. CDR3 length equals 19 residues. Full variable domain (remainder filled in from reference TRBV7-2 and TRBJ2-5): GAGVSQSPSNKVTEKGKDVELRCDPISGHTALYWYRQSLGQGLEFLIYFQGNSAPDKSGLPSDRFSAERTGGSVSTLTIQRTQQEDSAVYLCASSLAPLSSGGDQETQYFGPGTRLLVL.

This clone was observed once. This chain connects TRBV5-1 to TRBJ1-6; D is ambiguous. Looked up from germline, CDR1 is SGHRS and CDR2 is YFSETQ. V was clipped by 6 bases and J by 6 bases, with 13 bases between them. The CDR3 runs to 14 residues. As DNA, the CDR3 is TGCGCCAGCACCGTTGGGAGATTTAATTCACCCCTCCACTTT. Its protein is CASTVGRFNSPLHF.

This chain links TRBV7-8 with TRBJ1-5, with D maybe TRBD1 (5 bases). The V gene's germline CDR1 is SGHVS and CDR2 FQNEAQ. This CDR3 is built from 12 residues. Between the trimmed V and J ends, which lost 5 bases and 7 bases, there was a span of 9 bases. DNA of the CDR3: TGTGCCAGCAGCAAAGACAGACAGCCCCAGCATTTT. Residues: CASSKDRQPQHF. The whole variable domain, remainder taken from reference TRBV7-8 and TRBJ1-5, is GAGVSQSPRYKVAKRGQDVALRCDPISGHVSLFWYQQALGQGPEFLTYFQNEAQLDKSGLPSDRFFAERPEGSVSTLKIQRTQQEDSAVYLCASSKDRQPQHFGDGTRLSIL.

V and J are TRBV28 and TRBJ2-1; 12 bases are shared with TRBD2. The CDR3 has 18 amino acids. Germline loops: CDR1 MDHEN, CDR2 SYDVKM. V lost 6 bases, J lost 5 bases, and 14 bases stayed unmatched. The CDR3 region has the DNA TGTGCCAGCAGCCAACCCCGACTAGCGGGGGATATAGACAATGAGCAGTTCTTC. Translated, it gives CASSQPRLAGDIDNEQFF.

This clone was observed a handful of times. This chain uses TRBV9 with TRBJ2-5; TRBD1 aligns across 8 bases. The V gene's germline CDR1 is SGDLS and CDR2 YYNGEE. Trimming cost V 0 bases and J 7 bases; bases outside gene matches: 8. The CDR3 is made up of 15 amino acids. CDR3 loop: CASSVDQGAWVTQYF. CDR3 DNA sequence: TGTGCCAGCAGCGTAGACCAGGGGGCATGGGTGACCCAGTACTTC.